The sequence of this TCR beta chain was determined in a study of blood T cell repertoires in COVID-19. Seattle researchers signed up patients amid active infection and tracked them longitudinally. Germline V gene sequence: CDR1 KGHDR, CDR2 SFDVKD. V gave up 5 bases and J gave up 3 bases, with 10 bases separating them. The CDR3 is 14 amino acids. The protocol was immunoSEQ multiplex PCR, while the TCRdb copy is restricted to in-frame clones and leaves out a portion. The table lists some 110,000 clones, approximately 85% of them singletons, with roughly 3.2% in the top ten. V and J are TRBV24-1 and TRBJ1-5; the D is unclear. The sequence was collected from a woman of 80 years or more with COVID-19, enrolled during active disease. The source material was peripheral blood. In DNA, the CDR3 is TGTGCCACCAGTGGGGCGACTAACAATCAGCCCCAGCATTTT. It specifies CATSGATNNQPQHF.